This T cell receptor (beta chain) was identified in a study of T cells expressing NK-cell markers (TCRdb year 2020). As for the study more broadly: TCR beta-chain repertoires were profiled in sorted CD3+CD56+NKG2C+, CD3+CD56+NKG2C- and CD3+CD56-NKG2C+ T-cell subsets from several donors. Of the eight sequenced donors, seven were found to be HCMV-seropositive and one was found to be HCMV-seronegative. Randomly selected healthy volunteers, three men and five women, were used as the eight sequenced donors. Sequencing of the libraries produced 2 x 150 bp reads on Illumina HiSeq 2000/2500, MiSeq or NextSeq.

Summary of the overall study and its limitations: For roughly 6 donors, the dominant CD3+CD56+NKG2C+ clonotypes were among the top 10 CD8+ clonotypes and accounted for 1.0-7.0% of CD8+ T cells. It remained unclear whether the expanded NKG2C-expressing T cell clones were specific for HCMV antigens. Those dominant clonotypes were again the most abundant among CD3+CD56-NKG2C+ cells in several donors, at roughly 25-60.1%.

A commercial ELISA kit detecting HCMV-specific IgG in serum was used to determine HCMV serostatus. Peripheral blood mononuclear cells were isolated from blood by Ficoll density gradient centrifugation. Sequencing took place on an Illumina HiSeq 2000. 5'RACE template switching, by which a universal primer site and unique molecular identifiers were added, was used to make TCR beta cDNA libraries. Priming for cDNA synthesis came from the TCR beta constant segment, and two successive PCR amplification steps followed. The original pipeline was this. MIGEC was used to demultiplex reads and group the reads by UMI, and MiTCR was used to assemble and quantify clonotypes. To remove erroneous sequences, TCR cDNA sequences were retained only when supported by two or more reads. The tcR package was used for downstream repertoire analysis, and clonotypes were matched across fractions by CDR3 nucleotide sequence plus V segment. Antigen specificity was annotated against VDJdb with VDJmatch, allowing one amino acid substitution in CDR3. TCRdb reprocessed the sequencing reads and holds a single record per CDR3 protein sequence, with no DNA. TCRdb assigned the V and J calls; the authors' analysis was not used. The table of this sample itemizes roughly 180,000 distinct CDR3 sequences. 15% to 20% of the sample is held by the ten biggest clonotypes.

With respect to this clonotype: The antigen this receptor binds is unknown.

This TCR was sampled from a woman aged 18 to 75 in good health. Sequenced material: blood T cells: a sorted CD56 or NKG2C T cell subset, CD4+ or CD8+ T cells, or bulk PBMC T cells (not recorded which).

CDR3 loop: CAISKTGETQYF. The chain employs TRBV10-3 and TRBJ2-5. The CDR3 numbers 12 residues from cysteine through phenylalanine. DNA is not on record. The germline V gene specifies ENHRY as CDR1 and SYGVKD as CDR2.